Each of the 27 T cell receptor beta chains below was sequenced from the same sample in a study of T cells in localized non-small cell lung cancer. Profiling relied on immunoSEQ multiplex PCR, and the TCRdb table lists in-frame clones only, not all of them. The profile covers 30,000 to 35,000 clones, with about 92% appearing a single time and roughly 7.7% taken by the ten largest. The sequenced sample was peripheral blood, obtained before any cancer treatment. The receptor set was obtained from an older female donor with stage I lung adenocarcinoma.

This clone showed up just once. The chain combines TRBV7-9 with TRBJ2-5, with 7 bases identical to TRBD1. Trimming cost V 7 bases and J 3 bases; bases outside gene matches: 5. CDR1 is SEHNR and CDR2 is FQNEAQ in the germline V gene (reference sequence). The CDR3 extends over 13 amino acids. This CDR3 is CASTGTGEETQYF. The CDR3 nucleotides are TGTGCCAGCACCGGTACAGGGGAAGAGACCCAGTACTTC.

This sequence joins TRBV15 and TRBJ1-2, with D possibly being TRBD1 (5 bases). CDR1 and CDR2 (germline): LNHNV, YYDKDF (reference sequence). This CDR3 has 14 residues. V lost 0 bases, J lost 8 bases, and 13 bases lay in between. CDR3 sequence (DNA): TGTGCCACCAGCAGAGATCGGGGGTTTGGCGGCTACACCTTC. Translated: CATSRDRGFGGYTF.

The table lists this clone with a count of one. The chain has TRBV5-1 and TRBJ1-1, with 7 positions matching TRBD1. V lost 4 bases, J lost 10 bases, and 7 bases stayed unmatched. The CDR3 is 12 residues long. CDR1 SGHRS and CDR2 YFSETQ come from the germline V gene. The CDR3 sequence is CASSPTGLGAFF. Here the CDR3 DNA reads TGCGCCAGCAGCCCGACAGGGTTGGGAGCTTTCTTT.

The chain is built from TRBV10-1 and TRBJ1-1, with 8 positions matching TRBD1. The length of the CDR3 is 14 residues. Germline V lookup: CDR1 WNHNN, CDR2 SYGVQD (reference sequence). Trimming cost V 3 bases and J 4 bases; bases outside gene matches: 4. The CDR3 region is CASSDRGQVTEAFF. DNA of the CDR3: TGCGCCAGCAGTGATCGGGGACAGGTCACTGAAGCTTTCTTT.

The V and J genes are TRBV28 and TRBJ2-7; maybe TRBD1 (6 bases). Trimming stripped 3 bases from V and 2 bases from J, with 8 bases between. The CDR3 runs 13 residues. Germline CDR1 and CDR2: MDHEN and SYDVKM. CDR3 protein: CASSLGATYEQYV. As DNA, the CDR3 is TGTGCCAGCAGTTTGGGGGCCACCTACGAGCAGTACGTC.

The chain combines TRBV7-2 with TRBJ1-5; D is unresolved. Trimming pared 3 bases from V and 5 bases from J, leaving 8 bases between. The CDR3 contains 13 residues. Germline assignment: CDR1 SGHTA and CDR2 FQGNSA. The CDR3 region has the DNA TGTGCCAGCAGCTTCCGGGCGGATCAGCCCCAGCATTTT. Protein: CASSFRADQPQHF.

The sample holds a few counts of this clone. This chain links TRBV19 with TRBJ1-4, with a possible D match to TRBD1 (5 bases). V was shortened by 4 bases and J by 8 bases, with 17 bases between the two germline ends. Germline V gene sequence: CDR1 LNHDA, CDR2 SQIVND (reference sequence). CDR3 length: 15 residues. CDR3 bases: TGTGCCAGTAGTAGGTGGACAACAGGAGAGGAAAAACTGTTTTTT. The encoded protein is CASSRWTTGEEKLFF.

The genes are TRBV5-1 and TRBJ2-2; D ambiguous. V lost 8 bases and J 4 bases, leaving 9 bases between the germline ends. Per the germline V gene, CDR1 is SGHRS and CDR2 is YFSETQ. This CDR3 is 12 amino acids long. The CDR3 loop is CASSFGTGELFF. The CDR3 region has the DNA TGCGCCAGTTCCTTCGGCACCGGGGAGCTGTTTTTT.

The chain is built from TRBV18 and TRBJ1-3; a weak D match, TRBD1 (6 bases). The CDR3 length is 18 residues. V lost 2 bases and J 2 bases, leaving 19 bases between the germline ends. Germline V gene lookup returns CDR1 KGHSH and CDR2 LQKENI. The CDR3 DNA reads as TGTGCCAGCTCACCAAATGCCCTTGGGGGGCTTACTGGAAACACCATATATTTT. As protein: CASSPNALGGLTGNTIYF.

This clone was seen a few times. The CDR3 reads CASSLELGGASEAFF. DNA for the CDR3: TGTGCCAGCAGTTTAGAATTAGGAGGGGCCAGCGAAGCTTTCTTT. The chain recombines TRBV27 with TRBJ1-1; D might be TRBD1 (5 bases). With 2 bases removed from V and 8 bases from J, the gap between germline ends came to 18 bases. Germline V gives CDR1 MNHEY, CDR2 SMNVEV (reference sequence). The CDR3 runs 15 residues.

The gene calls are TRBV23-1 and TRBJ2-7; tentatively, D is TRBD1 (5 bases). TRBV23-1 is assigned to the ORF class and has an uncertain function. The CDR3 spans 15 residues. V dropped 6 bases and J dropped 5 bases, with 20 bases sitting between them. The CDR3: CASRRTPIRANEQYF. The CDR3 nucleotides are TGCGCCAGCAGACGGACGCCTATCAGGGCGAACGAGCAGTACTTC.

The count of this clone is one. This chain joins TRBV4-3 and TRBJ2-3; TRBD1 might be the D (6 bases). The CDR3 runs to 17 residues. Trimming removed 1 base from V and 0 bases from J, with 14 bases in between. Per the germline V gene, CDR1 is LGHNA and CDR2 is YSLEER. The CDR3 sequence: CASSQALTGFSTDTQYF. The CDR3 DNA sequence: TGCGCCAGCAGCCAAGCCCTGACAGGTTTTAGCACAGATACGCAGTATTTT.

The V gene is TRBV11-3, the J gene TRBJ2-3; tentatively, D is TRBD1 (5 bases). Between the trimmed V and J ends, which lost 0 bases and 4 bases, there was a span of 11 bases. Per the germline V gene, CDR1 is SGHNT and CDR2 is YENEEA. This CDR3 region has 15 residues. This chain's CDR3 is CASSLEAGRADTQYF. The CDR3 nucleotides are TGTGCCAGCAGCTTAGAGGCAGGGCGCGCAGATACGCAGTATTTT.

This chain links TRBV18 with TRBJ2-7; D is possibly TRBD1 (5 bases). The germline V and J ends were trimmed by 2 bases and 5 bases, with 7 bases remaining between them. CDR1 is KGHSH and CDR2 is LQKENI in the germline V gene. The CDR3 contains 12 residues. The CDR3 coding sequence is TGTGCCAGCTCACCAAGGGGTAACGAGCAGTACGTC. This translates into CASSPRGNEQYV.

V is TRBV28 and J is TRBJ1-5; 8 bases are a match to TRBD1. Germline CDR1 MDHEN, CDR2 SYDVKM. This CDR3 comprises 15 residues. Unmatched junction bases numbered 7, after V lost 2 bases and J lost 7 bases. The CDR3: CASSLEGQGKQPQHF. CDR3 bases: TGTGCCAGCAGTTTAGAAGGACAGGGAAAGCAGCCCCAGCATTTT.

J is TRBJ1-4 and V is TRBV19, with unresolved D. This CDR3 has 13 amino acids. CDR1 LNHDA and CDR2 SQIVND come from the germline V gene (reference sequence). The V end was cut by 7 bases, the J end by 0 bases, with 6 bases between. As DNA, the CDR3 is TGTGCCAGTATGCGCACAACTAATGAAAAACTGTTTTTT. Its translation: CASMRTTNEKLFF. Combining the CDR3 with reference TRBV19 and TRBJ1-4 gives the whole variable domain DGGITQSPKYLFRKEGQNVTLSCEQNLNHDAMYWYRQDPGQGLRLIYYSQIVNDFQKGDIAEGYSVSREKKESFPLTVTSAQKNPTAFYLCASMRTTNEKLFFGSGTQLSVL.

The chain couples TRBV7-9 to TRBJ2-7; D possibly matches TRBD1 or TRBD2 (6 bases each). CDR3 length: 15 residues. Germline V gene lookup returns CDR1 SEHNR and CDR2 FQNEAQ (reference sequence). Trimming cost V 11 bases and J 2 bases, with 22 bases left between them. The CDR3 nucleotides read TGTGCCGGGACTCCCCGGGGGCCTAATACCTACGAGCAGTACTTC. Protein sequence: CAGTPRGPNTYEQYF.

This clone has just one count. J is TRBJ2-5 and V is TRBV2; the D gene could be TRBD1 or TRBD2 (7 bases each). This CDR3 contains 15 residues. Trimming pared 6 bases from V and 0 bases from J, leaving 14 bases between. The germline V gene encodes CDR1 SNHLY and CDR2 FYNNEI. The CDR3 is CASSAQGGYQETQYF. The CDR3 DNA sequence: TGTGCCAGCAGCGCCCAGGGGGGGTACCAAGAGACCCAGTACTTC. The variable domain in full, with the rest retrieved from reference TRBV2 and TRBJ2-5, is EPEVTQTPSHQVTQMGQEVILRCVPISNHLYFYWYRQILGQKVEFLVSFYNNEISEKSEIFDDQFSVERPDGSNFTLKIRSTKLEDSAMYFCASSAQGGYQETQYFGPGTRLLVL.

The sample holds a few counts of this clone. This rearrangement joins TRBV7-9 to TRBJ1-2; D is perhaps TRBD1 (5 bases). This CDR3 has 12 amino acids. Germline values: CDR1 SEHNR, CDR2 FQNEAQ (reference sequence). The V and J ends lost 5 bases and 4 bases respectively, with 8 bases between them. CDR3 protein: CASSPQGYGYTF. The CDR3 DNA reads TGTGCCAGCAGCCCGCAGGGCTATGGCTACACCTTC.

This chain joins TRBV7-9 and TRBJ1-4; D ambiguous. The CDR3 consists of 15 residues. CDR1 and CDR2 from the germline V gene are SEHNR and FQNEAQ (reference sequence). V was shortened by 2 bases and J by 8 bases, with 15 bases between the two germline ends. Here the CDR3 reads CASSLRSEEGEKLFF. CDR3 bases: TGTGCCAGCAGCTTAAGGTCCGAGGAAGGCGAAAAACTGTTTTTT. The full variable domain, completed using reference TRBV7-9 and TRBJ1-4, is DTGVSQNPRHKITKRGQNVTFRCDPISEHNRLYWYRQTLGQGPEFLTYFQNEAQLEKSRLLSDRFSAERPKGSFSTLEIQRTEQGDSAMYLCASSLRSEEGEKLFFGSGTQLSVL.

The chain links TRBV5-6 to TRBJ1-2, with D uncertain. Germline V gene data show CDR1 as SGHDT and CDR2 as YYEEEE. The CDR3 extends over 12 amino acids. V lost 3 bases and J 7 bases, leaving 10 bases between the germline ends. The CDR3 here is CASSSRPRGYTF. The CDR3 DNA sequence: TGTGCCAGCAGCTCTCGACCTCGTGGCTACACCTTC.

This rearrangement joins TRBV10-3 to TRBJ2-5; D uncertain. In germline, CDR1 is ENHRY, CDR2 SYGVKD. Deletions cut 4 bases from V and 2 bases from J, with 8 bases between. The length of the CDR3 is 13 residues. In DNA, the CDR3 is TGTGCCATCAGTGTAGAGGTTCAAGAGACCCAGTACTTC. This encodes CAISVEVQETQYF.

The V and J genes are TRBV19 and TRBJ2-1; TRBD2 agrees at 11 bases. The CDR3 has 17 residues. Germline CDR1 is LNHDA and CDR2 is SQIVND (reference sequence). V lost 3 bases to trimming and J lost 4 bases; unmatched junction nucleotides: 8. CDR3 nucleotides: TGTGCCAGTAGTATCAGGCCCCTAGCGGGAGGTTACAATGAGCAGTTCTTC. Its protein product is CASSIRPLAGGYNEQFF.

Only one count was recorded for this clone. The chain couples TRBV7-8 to TRBJ2-4, with TRBD2 matching 12 bases. CDR3 length equals 18 residues. The germline V gene has CDR1 SGHVS and CDR2 FQNEAQ. Trimming took 5 bases from V and 2 from J; bases not matched to a gene: 10. The CDR3 is CASSPYSLAGGTKNIQYF. For the CDR3, the DNA is TGTGCCAGCAGCCCCTACTCCCTAGCGGGGGGGACCAAAAACATTCAGTACTTC.

The chain couples TRBV4-3 to TRBJ2-1, with TRBD2 matching 9 bases. Germline V gene sequence: CDR1 LGHNA, CDR2 YSLEER. This CDR3 has 17 amino acids. Trimming took 3 bases from V and 4 from J; bases not matched to a gene: 10. The CDR3 protein is CASSQASGTASYNEQFF. CDR3 nucleotide sequence: TGCGCCAGCAGCCAGGCTAGCGGGACGGCTTCTTACAATGAGCAGTTCTTC.

The rearrangement uses TRBV7-3 and TRBJ1-6; D unclear. The CDR3 spans 14 residues. The V and J ends lost 8 bases and 1 base respectively, with 9 bases between them. The germline V gene has CDR1 SGHTA and CDR2 FQGTGA. The CDR3 loop reads CASSDGSYNSPLHF. In nucleotides, the CDR3 is TGTGCCAGCTCTGACGGTTCCTATAATTCACCCCTCCACTTT.

The chain carries TRBV18 and TRBJ2-2; D gene ambiguous. V gave up 2 bases and J gave up 0 bases, with 10 bases separating them. The CDR3 is 16 residues long. Per germline, CDR1 KGHSH and CDR2 LQKENI. The CDR3 DNA follows: TGTGCCAGCTCACCAACGGCCGCAGCGAACACCGGGGAGCTGTTTTTT. Encoded protein: CASSPTAAANTGELFF.